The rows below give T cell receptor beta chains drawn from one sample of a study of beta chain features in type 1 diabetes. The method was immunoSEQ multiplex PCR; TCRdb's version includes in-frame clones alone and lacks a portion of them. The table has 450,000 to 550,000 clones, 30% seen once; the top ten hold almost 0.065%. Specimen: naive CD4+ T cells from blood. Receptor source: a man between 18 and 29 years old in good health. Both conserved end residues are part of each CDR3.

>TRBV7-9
CASSLRWGNYEQYF
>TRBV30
CAWSVMGSSRKLFF
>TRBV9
CASSPEDRSTGELFF
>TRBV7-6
CASSLGGMDNEQFF
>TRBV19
CASSIVGRETGELFF
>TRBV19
CASSRTPGTSNVLTF
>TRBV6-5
CASSPPGQRFGAFF
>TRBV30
CAWSVRPPGELFF
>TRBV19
CASSGLGNIQYF
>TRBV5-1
CASSLVGTGGYEQYF
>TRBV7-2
CASSPGLAAYEQYF
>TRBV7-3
CASSLTPSERQFF
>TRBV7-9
CASSVTDTQYF
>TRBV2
CASSAISDTQYF
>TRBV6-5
CASSRGGSTEAFF
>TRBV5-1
CASSFQKNTEAFF
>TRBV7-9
CASSLPGKLGEQYF
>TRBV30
CAWSTPRTGTYEQYF
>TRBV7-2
CASRLYRPQYF
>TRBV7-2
CASSLQGAVGTDTQYF
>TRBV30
CAWSPGLIRIF
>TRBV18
CASSPDRGSYEQYF
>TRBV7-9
CASGRLAGVHEQFF
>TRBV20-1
CSARGDYEQYF
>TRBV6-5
CASSYRRIAEQFF
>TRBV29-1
CSVGGNRGLEQFF
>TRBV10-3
CAISEWGERRNEQFF
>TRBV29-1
CSAGQVNTEAFF
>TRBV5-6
CASTLASWRETQYF
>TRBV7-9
CASSRTTGAYEQYF
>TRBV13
CASSLSGGVIDTQYF
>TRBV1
CTSSPLGENEQFF
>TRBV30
CAWSHRGQETQYF
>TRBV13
CASSLAAGPESYEQYF
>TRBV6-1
CASSERAASGANVLTF
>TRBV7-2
CASSVAGASYEQYF
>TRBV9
CASSPHEAGTQYF
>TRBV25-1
CASSEHQNTGELFF
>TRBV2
CASSAEALAENIQYF
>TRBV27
CASSSTIGTSGSDNEQFF
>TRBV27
CASSLDRRHEQYF
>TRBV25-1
CASSEGRTGRAGELFF
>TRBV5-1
CASSPMGTSQETQYF
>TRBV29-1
CSAGTGGNTGELFF